These T cell receptor beta chains were read from a single sample in a study of T cell repertoires in cytomegalovirus infection. TCRdb reprocessed the reads via MiXCR and lists one record per CDR3 protein. The sample lists a few hundred thousand distinct CDR3 sequences, approximately 9.5% occurring once. The sample was PBMCs. The receptors derive from a human donor in good health (CMV status not recorded). Some clones in this sample may be carry-over from other donors' samples. CDR3s include the opening cysteine and the closing phenylalanine or tryptophan. Each record gives: V gene, D gene, clone size, CDR3 length, J gene, CDR3 protein, CDR3 DNA. A D gene is named only where the DNA matches it firmly. A row's size may be missing; if present it is once, few, many or a size class.

>TRBV7-2|.|many|16|TRBJ1-4
CASSLNGFATNEKLFF
TGTGCCAGCAGCTTGAACGGGTTTGCAACTAATGAAAAACTGTTTTTT
>TRBV20-1|.|many|14|TRBJ1-2
CSAARLQGEGGYTF
TGCAGTGCAGCTAGACTACAGGGAGAAGGTGGCTACACCTTC
>TRBV7-6|TRBD2|many|17|TRBJ2-3
CASSLVASGIGTDTQYF
TGTGCCAGCAGCCTAGTGGCTAGCGGGATAGGCACAGATACGCAGTATTTT
>TRBV7-2|.|many|14|TRBJ1-2
CASSFSLVNYGYTF
TGTGCCAGCAGCTTCAGCCTAGTTAACTATGGCTACACCTTC
>TRBV7-9|.|many|15|TRBJ1-2
CASSLVKGPNYGYTF
TGTGCCAGCAGCTTAGTTAAGGGGCCTAACTATGGCTACACCTTC
>TRBV4-3|TRBD2|.|17|TRBJ2-3
CASSQGLAGGSTDTQYF
TGCGCCAGCAGCCAGGGACTAGCGGGGGGAAGCACAGATACGCAGTATTTT
>TRBV12-3/TRBV12-4|.|few|14|TRBJ2-7
CASSFQLLSYEQYF
TGTGCCAGCAGTTTCCAACTTCTCTCCTACGAGCAGTACTTC
>TRBV7-6|TRBD2|many|14|TRBJ2-1
CASSSGGGRGEQFF
TGTGCCAGCAGCTCCGGGGGGGGGCGGGGTGAGCAGTTCTTC
>TRBV7-2|.|many|15|TRBJ1-5
CASSLVGGAHQPQHF
TGTGCCAGCAGCTTAGTGGGAGGGGCACATCAGCCCCAGCATTTT
>TRBV29-1|TRBD1|.|12|TRBJ2-7
CSSGTGSDEQYF
TGCAGCTCCGGGACAGGGTCGGACGAGCAGTACTTC
>TRBV12-3/TRBV12-4|.|few|15|TRBJ2-3
CASSPGTRSTDTQYF
TGTGCCAGCAGTCCCGGGACAAGAAGCACAGATACGCAGTATTTT
>TRBV27|.|.|15|TRBJ1-4
CASSLSGPKREKLFF
TGTGCCAGCAGTTTATCGGGACCTAAAAGAGAAAAACTGTTTTTT
>TRBV7-8|.|few|15|TRBJ1-1
CASSLQGTLDTEAFF
TGTGCCAGCAGCCTCCAGGGCACCCTCGATACTGAAGCTTTCTTT
>TRBV5-1|TRBD2|few|14|TRBJ2-7
CASSLEGGLREQYF
TGCGCCAGCAGCTTAGAGGGAGGGCTTCGAGAGCAGTACTTC
>TRBV4-2|TRBD2|.|17|TRBJ2-1
CASSQEGTGGYWDEQFF
TGTGCCAGCAGCCAAGAAGGTACGGGAGGCTACTGGGATGAGCAGTTCTTC
>TRBV28|TRBD2|many|15|TRBJ2-1
CASRGGLAGSNEQFF
TGTGCCAGCAGGGGGGGACTAGCGGGAAGCAATGAGCAGTTCTTC
>TRBV7-2|.|many|14|TRBJ1-2
CASSYQGKGYGYTF
TGTGCCAGCAGTTATCAGGGAAAAGGGTATGGCTACACCTTC
>TRBV7-2|TRBD2|many|14|TRBJ2-7
CASSPGLAGTEQYF
TGTGCCAGCAGCCCAGGACTAGCGGGGACGGAGCAGTACTTC
>TRBV6-1|.|many|14|TRBJ1-2
CASREGAPHYGYTF
TGTGCCAGCAGGGAAGGGGCGCCGCACTATGGCTACACCTTC
>TRBV27|.|many|11|TRBJ2-7
CASSLGAEQYF
TGTGCCAGCAGTTTGGGGGCCGAGCAGTACTTC
>TRBV10-3|TRBD2|many|15|TRBJ2-1
CAIRNLGGSYNEQFF
TGTGCCATCAGGAACCTGGGGGGGTCCTACAATGAGCAGTTCTTC
>TRBV7-2|.|many|11|TRBJ2-1
CASSSRSRLFF
TGTGCCAGCAGTTCTCGGTCGAGACTATTCTTC
>TRBV7-8|.|many|13|TRBJ2-2
CASSLGAGGELFF
TGTGCCAGCAGCTTAGGGGCGGGCGGGGAGCTGTTTTTT
>TRBV30|.|.|15|TRBJ1-5
CAWSVHPRPNQPQHF
TGTGCCTGGAGTGTACATCCCCGGCCGAATCAGCCCCAGCATTTT
>TRBV12-3/TRBV12-4|TRBD1|few|16|TRBJ1-5
CASSSSGGASNQPQHF
TGTGCCAGCAGTTCTTCAGGGGGAGCCAGCAATCAGCCCCAGCATTTT
>TRBV7-2|.|many|13|TRBJ2-5
CASRSGLQETQYF
TGTGCCAGCAGATCGGGACTTCAAGAGACCCAGTACTTC
>TRBV6-2/TRBV6-3|.|few|15|TRBJ2-7
CASSPTSFSSYEQYF
TGTGCCAGCAGTCCAACTAGCTTCTCCTCCTACGAGCAGTACTTC
>TRBV7-9|.|.|12|TRBJ2-1
CASSSLSLQQFF
TGTGCCAGCAGCTCACTGTCCCTGCAGCAGTTCTTC
>TRBV29-1|.|many|14|TRBJ2-1
CSVGIGGERNEQFF
TGCAGCGTTGGAATTGGGGGAGAGCGAAATGAGCAGTTCTTC
>TRBV19|.|.|15|TRBJ2-7
CASSPERGIFYEQYF
TGTGCCAGTAGTCCCGAGAGGGGAATATTCTACGAGCAGTACTTC
>TRBV24-1|.|few|20|TRBJ1-5
CATSDLGQSLKRVRSQPQHF
TGTGCCACCAGTGACCTGGGACAATCACTAAAGAGGGTCCGTTCTCAGCCCCAGCATTTT
>TRBV12-3/TRBV12-4|.|.|18|TRBJ1-3
CASSPGVGRADSGNTIYF
TGTGCCAGCAGCCCCGGGGTTGGGCGAGCAGACTCTGGAAACACCATATATTTT
>TRBV28|TRBD1|many|17|TRBJ2-3
CASSFTGQGWEKDTQYF
TGTGCCAGCAGTTTCACGGGACAGGGTTGGGAAAAAGATACGCAGTATTTT
>TRBV20-1|TRBD1|few|14|TRBJ2-1
CSARGQSVYNEQFF
TGCAGTGCTAGGGGACAGTCGGTCTACAATGAGCAGTTCTTC
>TRBV7-8|TRBD2|many|18|TRBJ2-3
CASSLVSGGARSTDTQYF
TGTGCCAGCAGCTTAGTTAGCGGGGGGGCTCGGAGCACAGATACGCAGTATTTT
>TRBV7-2|TRBD2|many|18|TRBJ2-5
CASSVRTSGGGRGETQYF
TGTGCCAGCAGCGTACGGACTAGCGGGGGCGGAAGGGGAGAGACCCAGTACTTC
>TRBV5-6|TRBD1|few|16|TRBJ2-5
CASSPRGTGGLETQYF
TGTGCCAGCAGCCCCCGGGGGACAGGAGGGTTAGAGACCCAGTACTTC
>TRBV7-2|.|.|15|TRBJ2-1
CASGDSGGGYNEQFF
TGTGCCAGCGGTGATAGCGGAGGGGGATACAATGAGCAGTTCTTC
>TRBV6-1|.|many|11|TRBJ2-7
CASSEGGEQYF
TGTGCCAGCAGTGAAGGGGGCGAGCAGTACTTC
>TRBV20-1|TRBD2|few|16|TRBJ2-3
CSATTGLAGGRLGQYF
TGCAGTGCTACCACCGGACTAGCGGGGGGCCGACTCGGGCAGTATTTT
>TRBV7-2|TRBD2|many|16|TRBJ2-7
CASSLRLAGGLYEQYF
TGTGCCAGCAGCTTAAGACTAGCGGGAGGGTTATACGAGCAGTACTTC
>TRBV27|.|.|14|TRBJ1-2
CASRGRGELYGYTF
TGTGCCAGCAGAGGTAGGGGAGAGCTCTATGGCTACACCTTC
>TRBV10-3|.|many|19|TRBJ1-6
CAISEPAGTVSSYNSPLHF
TGTGCCATCAGTGAGCCTGCCGGGACGGTGAGCTCCTATAATTCACCCCTCCACTTT
>TRBV7-3|.|.|16|TRBJ2-1
CASSLTVGEYYNEQFF
TGTGCCAGCAGCTTAACGGTTGGGGAGTATTACAATGAGCAGTTCTTC
>TRBV7-2|TRBD1|many|15|TRBJ1-1
CASSPRGGGGTEAFF
TGTGCCAGCAGCCCGCGGGGAGGGGGCGGCACTGAAGCTTTCTTT
>TRBV12-3/TRBV12-4|TRBD2|many|17|TRBJ2-3
CASSGGLGGSGSDTQYF
TGTGCCAGCAGTGGGGGACTGGGCGGGAGTGGCTCAGATACGCAGTATTTT
>TRBV27|TRBD2|.|18|TRBJ2-3
CASTAGTSGRTSTDTQYF
TGTGCCAGCACCGCCGGGACTAGCGGGAGGACGAGCACAGATACGCAGTATTTT
>TRBV30|.|.|12|TRBJ2-1
CAWSAYRDEQFF
TGTGCCTGGAGTGCGTACAGGGATGAGCAGTTCTTC
>TRBV7-2|TRBD2|many|19|TRBJ2-3
CASSSLGLAGGSYADTQYF
TGTGCCAGCAGCTCCCTGGGGCTAGCGGGAGGGAGTTACGCAGATACGCAGTATTTT
>TRBV7-2|.|many|12|TRBJ2-1
CASSLGRAGLFF
TGTGCCAGCAGCTTAGGGAGGGCAGGGCTGTTCTTC
>TRBV19|TRBD1|.|14|TRBJ2-7
CASSVGQGGYDQYF
TGTGCCAGTAGTGTCGGACAGGGGGGCTACGACCAGTACTTC
>TRBV12-3/TRBV12-4|.|many|14|TRBJ1-2
CASSLGHANYGYTF
TGTGCCAGCAGTTTAGGACATGCCAACTATGGCTACACCTTC
>TRBV7-2|.|many|14|TRBJ1-4
CASSIRQTNEKLFF
TGTGCCAGCAGCATAAGACAGACTAATGAAAAACTGTTTTTT
>TRBV20-1|TRBD2|.|15|TRBJ2-1
CSAHPGTSGGNEQFF
TGCAGTGCCCATCCCGGGACTAGCGGAGGGAATGAGCAGTTCTTC
>TRBV7-2|.|many|17|TRBJ1-2
CASSLFFDPSLDYGYTF
TGTGCCAGCAGCTTATTTTTCGACCCCAGCCTGGACTATGGCTACACCTTC
>TRBV19|.|.|14|TRBJ1-5
CASSINGLVSSQHF
TGTGCCAGTAGTATAAACGGGCTGGTGTCGTCCCAGCATTTT
>TRBV12-3/TRBV12-4|.|.|15|TRBJ2-7
CASSPTGQGLYEQYF
TGTGCCAGCAGTCCTACGGGTCAGGGCCTCTACGAGCAGTACTTC